This TCR beta chain was sequenced during a study of Ad26.COV2.S vaccination and SARS-CoV-2 variants. This CDR3 has 16 residues. Germline V gene sequence: CDR1 KGHSH, CDR2 LQKENI. V lost 0 bases and J lost 5; bases outside the gene matches: 7. About this clone: As yet, its antigen is unknown.

Study-wide results and caveats: Substantial post-vaccination breadth of spike-specific CD8+ and CD4+ T cell responses was reported. Comparable non-spike TCR breadth was observed in vaccine and placebo recipients. Placebo recipients had lower spike-specific TCR breadth than vaccine recipients. The analyses of TCR breadth and depth may have understated the size of total T cell responses.

Libraries were prepared by immunoSEQ multiplex PCR; TCRdb keeps only in-frame clonotypes and omits some of them. The sample consists of hundreds of thousands of clones, 90% to 95% of them appearing once. Sequencing used peripheral blood, obtained after recovery from COVID-19. The chain is built from TRBV18 and TRBJ2-3; 8 bases are shared with TRBD1. This clonotype originated in a human donor who had recovered from COVID-19. CDR3 sequence reads: CASSPPGQAVLDTQYF. As DNA, the CDR3 is TGTGCCAGCTCACCACCGGGACAGGCGGTATTAGATACGCAGTATTTT.